This TCR beta chain came from a study of response to subunit inactivated influenza vaccine. Findings and limits, study-wide: It was suggested by the authors that few new T cells are recruited by each seasonal influenza vaccination.

TCRdb passed the RT-PCR reads through MiXCR, listing each CDR3 protein once. The sample holds over 800,000 distinct CDR3 sequences, less than 25% seen once. Germline lookup yields CDR1 SGHRS and CDR2 YFSETQ. V dropped 4 bases and J dropped 3 bases, with 14 bases sitting between them. CDR3 length: 15 amino acids. In its sample, this clonotype was seen a few times. The antigen remains unidentified. Here the sequenced sample was PBMCs from blood, taken roughly 5 days after vaccination. This sequence originates from a man aged 50-59 years who received an inactivated influenza vaccine. The rearrangement links TRBV5-1 to TRBJ2-1, with D perhaps matching TRBD2 (5 bases). The CDR3 region is CASSPGSGGYNEQFF. The CDR3 region has the DNA TGCGCCAGCAGCCCCGGAAGCGGAGGCTACAATGAGCAGTTCTTC.